The 27 T cell receptor beta chains given below trace back to one sample, sequenced in a study of T cell responses to AZD1222 COVID-19 vaccine. Measured with immunoSEQ multiplex PCR; TCRdb has only the in-frame clones, and not every one. This table has 80,000 to 95,000 clones, 85% to 90% appearing once. Material: peripheral blood, obtained 28 days after the second AZD1222 dose. Receptor source: an adult who received the AZD1222 COVID-19 vaccine.

V and J are TRBV30 and TRBJ1-4; no definite D call. CDR3 length: 15 amino acids. The V end lost 3 bases, the J end lost 3 bases, and 14 bases lay between the germline ends. In germline, CDR1 is GTSNPN, CDR2 SVGIG (reference sequence). CDR3 sequence: CAWRSMGNPNEKLFF. CDR3 nucleotides: TGTGCCTGGAGGTCCATGGGGAACCCTAATGAAAAACTGTTTTTT.

V gene TRBV18 combines with J gene TRBJ1-1, with D maybe TRBD1 (5 bases). Trimming cost V 3 bases and J 8 bases, with 13 bases left between them. Germline V gene data show CDR1 as KGHSH and CDR2 as LQKENI. CDR3 length equals 13 residues. The CDR3 bases are TGTGCCAGCTCACCGGGACTGAAGGAAGAAGCTTTCTTT. Protein product: CASSPGLKEEAFF.

V usage is TRBV5-1 and J usage is TRBJ2-3, with 9 nucleotides matching TRBD1. V lost 7 bases to trimming and J lost 4 bases; unmatched junction nucleotides: 16. In germline, CDR1 is SGHRS, CDR2 YFSETQ. CDR3 size: 17 residues. The CDR3, as DNA: TGCGCCAGCCGCTCAGGGGGACAGGGAATCTATGCAGATACGCAGTATTTT. Residues: CASRSGGQGIYADTQYF.

This clone appeared a few times. CDR3 bases: TGTGCCAGCAGCCAAGACTTAAGCTATAATTCACCCCTCCACTTT. Translating it yields CASSQDLSYNSPLHF. The genes are TRBV14 and TRBJ1-6; no clear D. Trimming pared 0 bases from V and 3 bases from J, leaving 6 bases between. The CDR3 has 15 amino acids. Germline V gene lookup returns CDR1 SGHDN and CDR2 FVKESK.

This clone was found once. The rearrangement uses TRBV2 and TRBJ2-3; D is unclear. Germline CDR1 reads SNHLY; CDR2 reads FYNNEI. CDR3 length: 14 amino acids. V was shortened by 6 bases and J by 2 bases, with 12 bases between the two germline ends. CDR3 nucleotides: TGTGCCAGCAGATCCGGAATTCTCACAGATACGCAGTATTTT. It specifies CASRSGILTDTQYF.

This sequence joins TRBV7-3 and TRBJ2-2, with TRBD1 identical over 8 bases. CDR3 size: 13 residues. The V gene's germline CDR1 is SGHTA and CDR2 FQGTGA. Germline trimming cut 5 bases from V and 6 bases from J; bases unmatched to any gene: 2. The DNA for the CDR3 is TGTGCCAGCAGCCTACAGGGGGCCGGGGAGCTGTTTTTT. Translated, it gives CASSLQGAGELFF.

J is TRBJ2-1 and V is TRBV11-3; 7 positions agree with TRBD2. The CDR3 is made up of 16 amino acids. With V trimmed by 6 bases and J by 0 bases, 8 bases remained unmatched. Germline V gene lookup returns CDR1 SGHNT and CDR2 YENEEA. CDR3 nucleotide sequence: TGTGCCAGCAGTCCACTAGCGTCCAGCTCCTACAATGAGCAGTTCTTC. Its protein is CASSPLASSSYNEQFF.

The J gene is TRBJ2-1, the V gene TRBV4-1, with 14 bases matching TRBD2. The V and J ends lost 5 bases and 5 bases, in that order; junction bases with no gene match: 5. Looked up from germline, CDR1 is MGHRA and CDR2 is YSYEKL. This CDR3 has 16 residues. Written as DNA, the CDR3 is TGCGCCAGCAGCTTCCCGACTAGCGGGGGGGACAATGAGCAGTTCTTC. Translated: CASSFPTSGGDNEQFF.

V gene TRBV2 combines with J gene TRBJ1-4; tentative D call: TRBD1 (6 bases). Germline assignment: CDR1 SNHLY and CDR2 FYNNEI. The CDR3 extends over 15 amino acids. V shed 7 bases and J shed 0 bases, with 12 bases lying between them. CDR3 nucleotide sequence: TGTGCCAGCACCCTCAACAGGGCAACTAATGAAAAACTGTTTTTT. Translated: CASTLNRATNEKLFF.

This clone was seen a few times. The V and J genes are TRBV29-1 and TRBJ1-2; tentatively, D is TRBD1 (5 bases). V shed 1 base and J shed 5 bases, with 14 bases lying between them. CDR3 length: 14 residues. Germline values: CDR1 SQVTM, CDR2 ANQGSEA. For the CDR3, the DNA is TGCAGCGTTGAAGTGATCGGGGGAAGATATGGCTACACCTTC. This sequence encodes CSVEVIGGRYGYTF.

The chain links TRBV7-9 to TRBJ2-5; D is unresolved. The V gene's germline CDR1 is SEHNR and CDR2 FQNEAQ (reference sequence). The CDR3 runs 12 residues. V lost 2 bases and J lost 7, with 8 bases in between. CDR3 in DNA: TGTGCCAGCAGCTTATTCTCGGGGACCCAGTACTTC. Protein: CASSLFSGTQYF. The variable domain in full, with the rest retrieved from reference TRBV7-9 and TRBJ2-5, is DTGVSQNPRHKITKRGQNVTFRCDPISEHNRLYWYRQTLGQGPEFLTYFQNEAQLEKSRLLSDRFSAERPKGSFSTLEIQRTEQGDSAMYLCASSLFSGTQYFGPGTRLLVL.

The rearrangement links TRBV7-8 to TRBJ2-1; D may be TRBD1 or TRBD2 (6 bases each). This CDR3 comprises 15 residues. V shed 3 bases and J shed 3 bases, with 12 bases lying between them. Germline-derived CDR1 and CDR2 are SGHVS and FQNEAQ. The CDR3, as DNA: TGTGCCAGCAGCTTTAGGGGGGCTAACTACAATGAGCAGTTCTTC. Its translation: CASSFRGANYNEQFF.

About this clone: Relative to the germline gene, one junction end is altered; a read error may explain this. The chain has TRBV7-7 and TRBJ1-5, with D possibly TRBD1 on 6 matching bases. CDR1 is SSHAT and CDR2 is FNYEAQ in the germline V gene (reference sequence). This CDR3 is 17 amino acids long. In DNA, the CDR3 is TGTGCTAGCAGCTTAGGTCGGGGCAGGGGCAACAATCAGCCCCAGCATTTT. Translating gives CASSLGRGRGNNQPQHF.

This chain joins TRBV20-1 and TRBJ1-1, with TRBD1 as a possible D gene (6 bases). Per germline, CDR1 DFQATT and CDR2 SNEGSKA (reference sequence). V lost 5 bases and J lost 8, with 12 bases in between. The length of the CDR3 is 11 residues. The CDR3 reads CSARSGTEAFF. CDR3 DNA sequence: TGCAGTGCTCGCTCCGGGACAGAAGCTTTCTTT.

The rearrangement uses TRBV5-1 and TRBJ2-3, with TRBD2 matching 8 bases. The CDR3 runs to 18 residues. Losses at the gene ends were 0 bases for V and 1 base for J; bases not matched to a gene: 10. The germline V gene encodes CDR1 SGHRS and CDR2 YFSETQ. The CDR3 DNA sequence: TGCGCCAGCAGCTTGGATACTGTAGCGGGATCCCGCACAGATACGCAGTATTTT. It codes for CASSLDTVAGSRTDTQYF.

The rearrangement links TRBV7-3 to TRBJ1-3; D unclear. CDR3 length equals 16 residues. Deletions cut 1 base from V and 0 bases from J, with 10 bases between. Germline CDR1 SGHTA, CDR2 FQGTGA. As DNA, the CDR3 is TGTGCCAGCAGCTTAAAGGCCGCAGACTCTGGAAACACCATATATTTT. Amino acids: CASSLKAADSGNTIYF. The full variable domain, completed using reference TRBV7-3 and TRBJ1-3, is GAGVSQTPSNKVTEKGKYVELRCDPISGHTALYWYRQSLGQGPEFLIYFQGTGAADDSGLPNDRFFAVRPEGSVSTLKIQRTERGDSAVYLCASSLKAADSGNTIYFGEGSWLTVV.

The chain carries TRBV5-5 and TRBJ1-1, with D unclear. Per germline, CDR1 SGHKS and CDR2 YYEKEE (reference sequence). Trimming took off 0 bases at V and 5 bases at J, with 2 bases between the two ends. This CDR3 is 11 amino acids long. The CDR3 is CASSLDTEAFF. The DNA of the CDR3 is TGTGCCAGCAGCTTGGATACTGAAGCTTTCTTT.

This chain links TRBV6-5 with TRBJ1-5; the match to TRBD1 covers 8 bases. The CDR3 consists of 14 residues. The trim removed 6 bases at V and 6 bases at J, leaving 7 bases unmatched. Germline CDR1 MNHEY, CDR2 SVGAGI. The CDR3 sequence: CASSPDRGPQPQHF. The CDR3 nucleotides read TGTGCCAGCAGCCCCGACAGGGGACCTCAGCCCCAGCATTTT.

The chain is built from TRBV7-2 and TRBJ1-4; no clear D gene. This CDR3 is 16 amino acids long. Germline assignment: CDR1 SGHTA and CDR2 FQGNSA. Trimming took 5 bases from V and 5 from J, leaving 18 bases between them. The CDR3 bases are TGTGCCAGCAGCAACCGCGACAACGGGCTAAATGAAAAACTGTTTTTT. It codes for CASSNRDNGLNEKLFF.

This chain connects TRBV10-2 to TRBJ2-7; 7 bases align to TRBD2. The germline V gene has CDR1 WSHSY and CDR2 SAAADI. The ends lost 6 bases at V and 0 bases at J; junction bases unmatched: 2. This CDR3 region has 13 residues. As DNA, the CDR3 is TGCGCCAGCAGGCTAGCGGCCTCCTACGAGCAGTACTTC. Its protein product is CASRLAASYEQYF.

V usage is TRBV4-3 and J usage is TRBJ2-2; tentative D call: TRBD1 (6 bases). The CDR3 covers 14 residues. V lost 1 base and J lost 11, with 14 bases in between. Germline CDR1 LGHNA, CDR2 YSLEER. CDR3 sequence reads: CASSQVRGTPELFF. CDR3 nucleotide sequence: TGCGCCAGCAGCCAAGTCAGGGGTACACCTGAGCTGTTTTTT.

The chain uses TRBV7-2 and TRBJ1-1; no clear D. The germline CDR1 and CDR2 sequences are SGHTA and FQGNSA. The germline V and J ends were trimmed by 1 base and 0 bases, with 18 bases remaining between them. This CDR3 spans 18 amino acids. This chain's CDR3 is CASSLEGNSRTMNTEAFF. CDR3 DNA: TGTGCCAGCAGCTTAGAGGGTAACAGCCGGACCATGAACACTGAAGCTTTCTTT.

CDR3 protein: CASSIPTGLSNQPQHF. Here the CDR3 DNA reads TGTGCCAGTAGTATTCCGACAGGGTTAAGCAATCAGCCCCAGCATTTT. The J gene is TRBJ1-5, the V gene TRBV19; the match to TRBD1 covers 7 bases. The CDR3 contains 16 residues. The junction had 6 bases not matched to a gene; V was cut back by 3 bases and J by 1 base. The germline V gene has CDR1 LNHDA and CDR2 SQIVND (reference sequence).

The rearrangement links TRBV7-2 to TRBJ2-5; 9 positions agree with TRBD2. CDR3 size: 14 residues. Unmatched junction bases numbered 2, after V lost 2 bases and J lost 4 bases. The germline gives CDR1 SGHTA, CDR2 FQGNSA. CDR3 DNA sequence: TGTGCCAGCAGCTTAAAAGCGGGAGGAGAGACCCAGTACTTC. Translation gives CASSLKAGGETQYF.

The rearrangement joins TRBV27 to TRBJ1-6, with D possibly being TRBD1 (6 bases). Germline-derived CDR1 and CDR2 are MNHEY and SMNVEV (reference sequence). The length of the CDR3 is 14 residues. The V end lost 8 bases, the J end lost 8 bases, and 16 bases lay between the germline ends. CDR3 sequence reads: CASGFYRDHSPLHF. The CDR3 coding sequence is TGTGCCAGCGGATTCTACAGGGATCATTCACCCCTCCACTTT.

The chain combines TRBV19 with TRBJ1-1, with a tentative D call TRBD1 (6 bases). Per germline, CDR1 LNHDA and CDR2 SQIVND (reference sequence). CDR3 size: 12 residues. Trimming removed 5 bases from V and 5 bases from J, with 9 bases in between. CDR3 residues: CASSPGQTEAFF. The CDR3, as DNA: TGTGCCAGTAGTCCCGGACAGACTGAAGCTTTCTTT.

The DNA of the CDR3 is TGTGCCAGCAGATCTGGACAGGGCCTCTCTGGAAACACCATATATTTT. It yields the protein CASRSGQGLSGNTIYF. The V call is TRBV7-9, the J call TRBJ1-3, with 8 bases lining up with TRBD1. Trimming removed 6 bases from V and 0 bases from J; junction bases left unmatched: 7. The germline gives CDR1 SEHNR, CDR2 FQNEAQ (reference sequence). This CDR3 region has 16 residues.